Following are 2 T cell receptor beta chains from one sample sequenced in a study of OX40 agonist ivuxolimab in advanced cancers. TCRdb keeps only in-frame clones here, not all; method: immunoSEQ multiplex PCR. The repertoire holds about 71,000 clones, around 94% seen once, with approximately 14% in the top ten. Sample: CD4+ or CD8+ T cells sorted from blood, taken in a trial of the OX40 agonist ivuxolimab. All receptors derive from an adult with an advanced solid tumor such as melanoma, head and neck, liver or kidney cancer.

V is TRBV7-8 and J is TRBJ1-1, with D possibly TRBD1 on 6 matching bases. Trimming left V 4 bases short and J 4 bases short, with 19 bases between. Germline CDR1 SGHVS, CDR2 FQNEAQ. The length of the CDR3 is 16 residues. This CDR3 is CASSSRLGGAGTEAFF. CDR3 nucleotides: TGTGCCAGCAGCTCCCGCCTGGGGGGGGCCGGCACTGAAGCTTTCTTT.

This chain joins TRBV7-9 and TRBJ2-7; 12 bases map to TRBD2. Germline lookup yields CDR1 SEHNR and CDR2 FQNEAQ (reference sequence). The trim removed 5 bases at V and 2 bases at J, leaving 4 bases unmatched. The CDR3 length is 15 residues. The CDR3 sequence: CASSPTSGGPYEQYF. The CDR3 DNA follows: TGTGCCAGCAGCCCCACTAGCGGGGGGCCCTACGAGCAGTACTTC.